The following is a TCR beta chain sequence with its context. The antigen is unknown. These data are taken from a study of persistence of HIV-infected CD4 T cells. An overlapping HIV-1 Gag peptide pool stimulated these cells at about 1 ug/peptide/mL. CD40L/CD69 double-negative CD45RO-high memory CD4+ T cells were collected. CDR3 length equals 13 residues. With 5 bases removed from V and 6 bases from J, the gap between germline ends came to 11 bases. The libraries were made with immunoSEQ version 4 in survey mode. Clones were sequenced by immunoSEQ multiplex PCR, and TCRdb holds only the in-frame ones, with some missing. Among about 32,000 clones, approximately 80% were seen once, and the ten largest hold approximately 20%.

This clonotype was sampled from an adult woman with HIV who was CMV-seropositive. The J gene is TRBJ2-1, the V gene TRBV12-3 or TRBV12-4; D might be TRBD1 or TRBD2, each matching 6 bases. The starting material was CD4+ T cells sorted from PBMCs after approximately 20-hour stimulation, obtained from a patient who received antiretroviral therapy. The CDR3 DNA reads TGTGCCAGCAGTAAGGGGGGTGGCAATGAGCAGTTCTTC. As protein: CASSKGGGNEQFF.